This TCR beta chain was sequenced during a study of blood T cell repertoires in COVID-19 (dated by TCRdb to the early 2020s). A note on the overall study: The collaborator samples originated in the United States, Italy and Spain and spanned the acute and convalescent phases of COVID-19. Where available, HLA class I and class II types were obtained from metadata supplied by the sample provider rather than from assay-based typing. The material from the prospective study consisted of cDNA or gDNA derived from T cells, B-cell-depleted T cells, or PBMCs. Samples were obtained from the ongoing ImmuneRACE study (first 160 participants) and from over a thousand subjects provided by 6 global collaborators. The repertoires were released in a freely available public database intended as a resource for research on the immune response to SARS-CoV-2. Nearly every sample came with metadata listing a de-identified subject ID, COVID-19 status, age in years and sex. Subjects who had been exposed to COVID-19, were actively infected with it, or had recovered from it provided the deeply sampled blood TCRbeta repertoires that made up the dataset. The paper as a whole reports these results and caveats: The quantity of clinical and demographic metadata differed by source and by participant and was supplied without curation.

To note about this clone: It lacks a known antigen. Base qualities are not recorded, but no much larger clone differs from it by a single base.

TCRbeta CDR3 regions were amplified from genomic DNA using the immunoSEQ Assay, a bias-controlled multiplex PCR. In the paper's pipeline: Nucleated cell counts per sample were estimated from amplification of reference gene primers within the assay. Sequence reads were collapsed and filtered to measure the absolute abundance of every unique TCRbeta CDR3 rearrangement. For each sample, productive Simpson clonality was calculated by taking the square root of Simpson's diversity index across productive rearrangements. Entries here come from immuneACCESS through TCRdb and include only in-frame sequences with V and J called. Some clones fail to appear in such tables; in the studies checked, an unresolved V gene covers under half of the shortfall, and the cause of the remainder is unknown. V, J and clone size reflect that table, while D and trimming were determined from the DNA. The sample table records some 350,000 clones; roughly 90% of these occur just once. The ten largest clones capture 6.5% to 8% of the sample.

Each collaborating institution followed its own protocols to collect whole blood in K2EDTA tubes. For TCRbeta analysis, collaborators shipped samples in one of three forms: frozen whole blood, isolated PBMCs, or DNA extracted from either of those sample types. Cut back by 1 base and 1 base, the V and J ends lie 12 bases apart. The germline V gene sets CDR1 to SGHVS and CDR2 to FQNEAQ. Taken from cysteine to phenylalanine, the CDR3 has 16 residues. The CDR3 DNA has 48 bases and is translated from base 1. The chain is made from TRBV7-8 and TRBJ2-3, with TRBD2 tentatively as D gene (7 bases match). The source is a man between 18 and 35 years old with active or convalescent COVID-19. The sequencing input was peripheral blood. The CDR3 corresponds to CASSLDRGGGTDTQYF. The DNA reads as follows: TGTGCCAGCAGCTTAGACCGCGGGGGCGGCACAGATACGCAGTATTTT.